This T cell receptor (beta chain) appears in the sequencing data of a study of blood T cell repertoires in COVID-19. Study overall: The analysed material was cDNA or gDNA that came from T cells, B-cell-depleted T cells, or PBMCs.

As handled by the study authors: Scientists estimated how many nucleated cells there were by amplifying reference gene primers. Method: immunoSEQ multiplex PCR; TCRdb's copy keeps in-frame clones and lacks some. V, J and clone size were drawn from that table, and D and trimming were deduced from the DNA. The repertoire holds some 130,000 clones, with 84% as singletons. Trimming stripped 6 bases from V and 6 bases from J, with 14 bases between. CDR3 length: 13 amino acids. Looked up from germline, CDR1 is MNHEY and CDR2 is SVGEGT. The V gene is TRBV6-2 or TRBV6-3, the J gene TRBJ1-1; the D gene is possibly TRBD1 (6 bases). The sequence came from a human donor in a cohort sampled during active COVID-19. Sequences were obtained from peripheral blood. The CDR3 spells CASSMGGRAEAFF. Here the CDR3 DNA reads TGTGCCAGCAGCATGGGGGGGCGCGCTGAAGCTTTCTTT.